This TCR beta chain was sequenced during a study of cytotoxic CD8 clonotypes in ibrutinib-treated CLL. Study details: Investigators collected response samples after a median roughly 12 months of treatment, range 6 to 36. Study conclusions and caveats: Clonality went up at ibrutinib response and then declined back toward baseline at progression.

Worth noting for this clone: Its antigen is as yet unknown.

CDR1 and CDR2 from the germline V gene are MNHEY and SVGAGI. This CDR3 is built from 10 residues. V dropped 5 bases and J dropped 9 bases, with 8 bases sitting between them. Libraries were prepared by immunoSEQ multiplex PCR; TCRdb keeps only in-frame clonotypes and omits some of them. In the table there are about 140,000 clones, about 84% of which are singletons. The material sequenced was PBMCs, taken after 36 months of ibrutinib treatment. The clonotype was recovered from a human donor with chronic lymphocytic leukemia. The chain joins TRBV6-5 to TRBJ2-7, with D hard to call. This CDR3 is CASSERRQYF. CDR3 bases: TGTGCCAGCAGTGAAAGGCGGCAGTACTTC.